The rows below give T cell receptor beta chains drawn from one sample of a study of blood T cell repertoires in COVID-19. Repertoires were generated with immunoSEQ multiplex PCR, while TCRdb's copy carries only in-frame clones and drops some. The sample contains more than 400,000 clones, 87% of which appear only once. Sequencing was carried out using PBMCs or T cells enriched from blood (not recorded which). The receptor source for this set is a woman aged 18-35 years who had recovered from COVID-19. CDR3s include the opening cysteine and the closing phenylalanine or tryptophan. D genes are given only for firm matches. Where a row states a size, it is once, few, many or the class of an expanded clone; other rows omit it.

D gene	clone size	V gene	J gene	CDR3 protein	CDR3 DNA
TRBD1	-	TRBV3-1/TRBV3-2	TRBJ2-1	CASSLGTVYNEQFF	TGTGCCAGCAGCCTAGGGACAGTATACAATGAGCAGTTCTTC
TRBD2	once	TRBV28	TRBJ2-4	CASSPGLAGGLLNIQYF	TGTGCCAGCAGTCCCGGACTAGCGGGGGGGCTCCTAAACATTCAGTACTTC
-	-	TRBV27	TRBJ1-2	CASSLGGGNYGYTF	TGTGCCAGCAGTTTAGGGGGCGGCAACTATGGCTACACCTTC
-	-	TRBV28	TRBJ1-1	CASSLGLEAFF	TGTGCCAGCAGTTTAGGCCTCGAAGCTTTCTTT
-	-	TRBV30	TRBJ2-7	CAWRDSSYEQYF	TGTGCCTGGAGGGACAGCTCCTACGAGCAGTACTTC
TRBD1	-	TRBV28	TRBJ1-2	CASSFRRQGWNYGYTF	TGTGCCAGCAGTTTCCGACGACAGGGCTGGAACTATGGCTACACCTTC
-	-	TRBV30	TRBJ2-7	CAWRRDWDEQYF	TGTGCCTGGAGACGGGATTGGGACGAGCAGTACTTC
TRBD2	-	TRBV30	TRBJ2-3	CAWRSGGAPDTQYF	TGTGCCTGGAGGAGCGGGGGGGCCCCAGATACGCAGTATTTT
-	-	TRBV5-5	TRBJ2-5	CASSLTAQGETQYF	TGTGCCAGCAGCTTGACGGCTCAGGGAGAGACCCAGTACTTC
-	-	TRBV30	TRBJ2-3	CAWVSGTPYTDTQYF	TGTGCCTGGGTCTCCGGGACTCCTTACACAGATACGCAGTATTTT
TRBD1	-	TRBV5-1	TRBJ1-4	CASSIGDRQGVIEKLFF	TGCGCCAGCAGCATCGGAGACAGACAGGGAGTAATCGAAAAACTGTTTTTT
TRBD2	-	TRBV5-1	TRBJ2-3	CASRTSGDSDTQYF	TGCGCCAGTAGGACTAGCGGGGATTCAGATACGCAGTATTTT
-	-	TRBV4-2	TRBJ1-4	CASSQDSAGQNEKLFF	TGTGCCAGCAGCCAAGATTCGGCAGGGCAGAATGAAAAACTGTTTTTT
-	once	TRBV5-6	TRBJ1-4	CASSLTGNEKLFF	TGTGCCAGCAGCCTTACAGGGAATGAAAAACTGTTTTTT
-	-	TRBV10-3	TRBJ1-1	CAISEFRRGVGDTEAFF	TGTGCCATCAGTGAGTTCCGGCGGGGGGTAGGGGACACTGAAGCTTTCTTT
-	-	TRBV19	TRBJ1-1	CASRHLAGQRNTEAFF	TGTGCCAGTAGGCACCTGGCAGGACAGCGGAACACTGAAGCTTTCTTT
-	few	TRBV27	TRBJ1-6	CASSFVGRDNSPLHF	TGTGCCAGCAGTTTTGTAGGGAGAGATAATTCACCCCTCCACTTT
TRBD1	-	TRBV29-1	TRBJ2-1	CSVERTGVGYNEQFF	TGCAGCGTTGAACGGACAGGGGTTGGATACAATGAGCAGTTCTTC
TRBD1	-	TRBV5-1	TRBJ1-1	CASSFQGTGTNTEAFF	TGCGCCAGCAGCTTTCAGGGGACAGGGACGAACACTGAAGCTTTCTTT
TRBD1	-	TRBV4-2	TRBJ2-2	CASSQGAGGQAGELFF	TGTGCCAGCAGCCAAGGGGCAGGGGGCCAGGCCGGGGAGCTGTTTTTT
-	-	TRBV11-3	TRBJ2-1	CASSPGSNEQFF	TGTGCCAGCAGCCCGGGAAGCAATGAGCAGTTCTTC
-	-	TRBV2	TRBJ2-2	CASSDGVGGGELFF	TGTGCCAGCAGTGATGGTGTGGGAGGCGGGGAGCTGTTTTTT
TRBD1	-	TRBV19	TRBJ1-6	CASSAPAGQANSPLHF	TGTGCCAGTAGTGCACCAGCGGGACAGGCGAATTCACCCCTCCACTTT
-	-	TRBV9	TRBJ2-7	CASSAGGGQSHEQYF	TGTGCCAGCAGCGCGGGGGGGGGACAGTCCCACGAGCAGTACTTC
TRBD1	-	TRBV14	TRBJ1-2	CASSPILKGALDYGYTF	TGTGCCAGCAGCCCAATCCTTAAGGGGGCCCTGGACTATGGCTACACCTTC
-	-	TRBV23-1	TRBJ1-2	CASSPTNDRDYGYTF	TGCGCCAGCAGTCCTACTAATGACAGAGACTATGGCTACACCTTC
-	-	TRBV18	TRBJ2-3	CASSPLGTDTQYF	TGTGCCAGCTCACCACTCGGCACAGATACGCAGTATTTT
-	-	TRBV28	TRBJ2-5	CASSFGHSQETQYF	TGTGCCAGCAGTTTTGGGCACAGCCAAGAGACCCAGTACTTC
TRBD1	few	TRBV12-5	TRBJ1-3	CASGLEGAAGNTIYF	TGTGCTAGTGGTTTGGAGGGGGCGGCGGGAAACACCATATATTTT
-	-	TRBV5-1	TRBJ2-3	CASSLGGATDTQYF	TGCGCCAGCAGCTTAGGCGGGGCCACAGATACGCAGTATTTT
-	-	TRBV5-1	TRBJ1-1	CASSPFPGDTEAFF	TGCGCCAGCAGCCCTTTTCCCGGGGACACTGAAGCTTTCTTT
TRBD1	-	TRBV19	TRBJ1-2	CASSIQGASYGYTF	TGTGCCAGTAGTATACAGGGGGCGAGCTATGGCTACACCTTC
TRBD1	few	TRBV2	TRBJ1-6	CASSRQGMDSPLHF	TGTGCCAGCAGTCGACAGGGTATGGATTCACCCCTCCACTTT
-	-	TRBV18	TRBJ1-1	CASSPPTLRNTEAFF	TGTGCCAGCTCACCTCCTACTCTTCGGAACACTGAAGCTTTCTTT
TRBD1	-	TRBV7-2	TRBJ1-5	CASSERTGDQPQHF	TGTGCCAGCAGCGAACGGACAGGGGATCAGCCCCAGCATTTT
TRBD1	-	TRBV27	TRBJ2-7	CASSLTGGGYEQYF	TGTGCCAGCAGTCTAACAGGGGGCGGCTACGAGCAGTACTTC
TRBD2	-	TRBV7-6	TRBJ2-1	CASSSTGRARDKGEQFF	TGTGCCAGCAGCTCCACCGGGAGGGCCCGTGATAAGGGTGAGCAGTTCTTC
-	-	TRBV6-5	TRBJ1-1	CASLLTVAGTEAFF	TGTGCCAGCTTACTAACAGTGGCGGGCACTGAAGCTTTCTTT
TRBD1	-	TRBV9	TRBJ2-7	CASSAPTGKEQYF	TGTGCCAGCAGCGCCCCGACAGGGAAAGAGCAGTACTTC
TRBD1	-	TRBV19	TRBJ2-7	CASSTTGSYEQYF	TGTGCCAGTAGTACGACAGGGTCCTACGAGCAGTACTTC
-	-	TRBV5-1	TRBJ2-1	CASSLGQLQSNEQFF	TGCGCCAGCAGCCTCGGACAGCTACAATCCAATGAGCAGTTCTTC
TRBD2	-	TRBV28	TRBJ2-2	CASSSHPGRGRDGGELFF	TGTGCCAGCAGTTCTCATCCGGGACGCGGGAGGGATGGAGGGGAGCTGTTTTTT
-	-	TRBV7-8	TRBJ2-5	CASSFDAGPQETQYF	TGTGCCAGCAGCTTCGACGCGGGCCCCCAGGAGACCCAGTACTTC
-	-	TRBV2	TRBJ1-4	CASSEGTRGATNEKLFF	TGTGCCAGCAGTGAAGGAACTCGGGGGGCAACTAATGAAAAACTGTTTTTT
-	few	TRBV3-1/TRBV3-2	TRBJ2-7	CASSQGSREQYF	TGTGCCAGCAGCCAAGGGTCGCGCGAGCAGTACTTC
TRBD1	-	TRBV19	TRBJ1-5	CASSTTGAQQPQHF	TGTGCCAGTAGTACGACAGGGGCTCAACAGCCCCAGCATTTT
-	-	TRBV19	TRBJ1-5	CASSIILEAAGQPQHF	TGTGCCAGTAGTATCATTCTCGAGGCCGCGGGTCAGCCCCAGCATTTT
TRBD1	-	TRBV6-4	TRBJ1-2	CASSPRTGGIYGYTF	TGTGCCAGCTCACCTAGGACAGGGGGTATCTATGGCTACACCTTC
-	once	TRBV19	TRBJ1-5	CASSMAFEAQHF	TGTGCCAGTAGTATGGCCTTCGAGGCCCAGCATTTT
-	-	TRBV5-5	TRBJ2-7	CASSLAGGIDEQYF	TGTGCCAGCAGCTTGGCCGGAGGGATCGACGAGCAGTACTTC
-	once	TRBV6-5	TRBJ2-7	CASTPEGGGEQYF	TGTGCCAGCACCCCGGAGGGGGGGGGCGAGCAGTACTTC